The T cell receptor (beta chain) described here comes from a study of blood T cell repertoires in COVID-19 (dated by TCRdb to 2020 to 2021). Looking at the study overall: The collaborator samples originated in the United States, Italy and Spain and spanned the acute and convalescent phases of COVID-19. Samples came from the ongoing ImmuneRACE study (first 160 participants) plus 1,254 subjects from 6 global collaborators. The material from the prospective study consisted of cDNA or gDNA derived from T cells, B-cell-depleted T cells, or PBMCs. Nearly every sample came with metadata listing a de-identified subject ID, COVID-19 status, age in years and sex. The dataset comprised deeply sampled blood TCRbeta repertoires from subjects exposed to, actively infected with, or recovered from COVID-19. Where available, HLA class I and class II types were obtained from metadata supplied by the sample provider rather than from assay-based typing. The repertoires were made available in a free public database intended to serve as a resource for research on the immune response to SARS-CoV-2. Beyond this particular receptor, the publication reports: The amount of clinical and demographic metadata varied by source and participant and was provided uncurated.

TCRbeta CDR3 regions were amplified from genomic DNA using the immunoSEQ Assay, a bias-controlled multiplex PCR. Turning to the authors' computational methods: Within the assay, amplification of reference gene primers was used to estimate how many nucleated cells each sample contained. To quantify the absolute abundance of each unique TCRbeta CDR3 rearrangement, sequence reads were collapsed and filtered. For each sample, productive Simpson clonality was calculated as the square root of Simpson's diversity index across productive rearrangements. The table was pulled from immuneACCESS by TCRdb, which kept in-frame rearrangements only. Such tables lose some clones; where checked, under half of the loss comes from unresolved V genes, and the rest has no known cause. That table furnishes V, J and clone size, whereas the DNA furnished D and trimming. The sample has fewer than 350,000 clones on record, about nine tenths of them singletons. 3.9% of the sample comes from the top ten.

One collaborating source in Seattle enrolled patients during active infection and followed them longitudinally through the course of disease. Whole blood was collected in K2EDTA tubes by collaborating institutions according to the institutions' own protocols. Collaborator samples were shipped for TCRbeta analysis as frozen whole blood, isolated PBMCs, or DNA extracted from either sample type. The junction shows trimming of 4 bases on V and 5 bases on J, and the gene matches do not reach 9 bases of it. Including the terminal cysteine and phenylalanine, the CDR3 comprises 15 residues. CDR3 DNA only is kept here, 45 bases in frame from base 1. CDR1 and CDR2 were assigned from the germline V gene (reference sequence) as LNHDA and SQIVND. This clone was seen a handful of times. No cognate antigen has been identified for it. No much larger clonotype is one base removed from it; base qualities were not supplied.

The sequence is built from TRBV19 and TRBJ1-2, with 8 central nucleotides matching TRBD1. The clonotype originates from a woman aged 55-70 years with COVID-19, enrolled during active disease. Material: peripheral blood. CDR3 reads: CASSRVQGVGYGYTF. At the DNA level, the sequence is TGTGCCAGTAGTAGGGTACAGGGGGTAGGGTATGGCTACACCTTC.